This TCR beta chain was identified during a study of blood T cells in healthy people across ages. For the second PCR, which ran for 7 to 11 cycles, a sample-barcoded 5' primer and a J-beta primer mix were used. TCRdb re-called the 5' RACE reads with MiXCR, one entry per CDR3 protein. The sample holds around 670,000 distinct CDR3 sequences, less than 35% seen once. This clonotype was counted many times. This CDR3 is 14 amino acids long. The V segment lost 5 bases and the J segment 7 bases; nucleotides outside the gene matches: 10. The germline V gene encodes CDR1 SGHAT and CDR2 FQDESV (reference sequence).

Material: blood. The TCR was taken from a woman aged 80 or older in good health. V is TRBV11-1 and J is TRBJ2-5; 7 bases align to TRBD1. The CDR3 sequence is CASSLPRDRATQYF. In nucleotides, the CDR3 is TGTGCCAGCAGCCTCCCCCGGGACAGAGCGACCCAGTACTTC.